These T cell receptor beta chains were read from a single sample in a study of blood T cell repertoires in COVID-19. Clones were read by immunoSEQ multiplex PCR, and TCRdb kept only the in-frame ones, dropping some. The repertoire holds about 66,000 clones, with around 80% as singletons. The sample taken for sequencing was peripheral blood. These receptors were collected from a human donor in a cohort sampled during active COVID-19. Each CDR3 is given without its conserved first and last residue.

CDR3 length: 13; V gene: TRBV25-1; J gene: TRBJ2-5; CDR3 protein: ASTAGLAGRETQY
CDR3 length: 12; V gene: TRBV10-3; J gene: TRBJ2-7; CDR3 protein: AISPRDSSYEQY
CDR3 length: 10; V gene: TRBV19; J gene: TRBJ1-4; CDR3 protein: ASSIRGEKLF
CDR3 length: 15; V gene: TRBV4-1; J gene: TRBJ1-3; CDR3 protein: ASSQSNLGGGGNTIY
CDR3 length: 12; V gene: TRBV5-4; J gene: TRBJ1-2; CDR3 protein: ASSPPGHNYGYT
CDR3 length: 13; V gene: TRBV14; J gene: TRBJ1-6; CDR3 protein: ASSQSLREGSPLH
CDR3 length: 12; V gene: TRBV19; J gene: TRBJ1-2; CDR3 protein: ASKRTGVIYGYT
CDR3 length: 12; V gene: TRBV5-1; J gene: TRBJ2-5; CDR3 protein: ASSLALAGETQY
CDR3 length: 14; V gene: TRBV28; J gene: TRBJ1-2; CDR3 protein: ASSPSTGTGGNGYT
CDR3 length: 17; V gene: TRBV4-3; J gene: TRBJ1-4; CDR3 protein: ASSQDHGTGSATNEKLF
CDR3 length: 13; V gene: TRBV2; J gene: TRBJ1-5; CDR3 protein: ASSERPTGGQPQH
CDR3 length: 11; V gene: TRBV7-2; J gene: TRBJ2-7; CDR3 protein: ASSRGLTYEQY
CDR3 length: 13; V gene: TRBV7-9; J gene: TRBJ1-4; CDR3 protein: ASSNRQGANEKLF
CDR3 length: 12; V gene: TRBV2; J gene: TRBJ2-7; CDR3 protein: ASTPGRGGYEQY
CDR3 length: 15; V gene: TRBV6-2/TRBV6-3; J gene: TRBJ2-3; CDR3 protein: ASSKRVAGTSTDTQY
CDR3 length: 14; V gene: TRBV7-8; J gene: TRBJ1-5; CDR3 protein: ASSLLPGGSGQPQH
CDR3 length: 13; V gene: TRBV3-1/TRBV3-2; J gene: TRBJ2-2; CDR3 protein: ASSQGGGRTGELF
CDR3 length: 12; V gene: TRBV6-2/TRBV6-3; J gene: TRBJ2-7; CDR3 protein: ASSWTSRIEEQY
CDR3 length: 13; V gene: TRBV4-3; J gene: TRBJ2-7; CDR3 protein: ASSQSSAGGHEQY
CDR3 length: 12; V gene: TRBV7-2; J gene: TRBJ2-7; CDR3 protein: ASSLIQNSYEQY
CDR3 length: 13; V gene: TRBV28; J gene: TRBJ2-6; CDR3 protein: ASSRDSSGANVLT
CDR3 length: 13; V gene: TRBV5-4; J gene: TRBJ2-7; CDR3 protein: ASSRGLAGAYEQY
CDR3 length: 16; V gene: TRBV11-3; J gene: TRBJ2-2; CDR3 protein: ASSFGVGWTPNTGELF
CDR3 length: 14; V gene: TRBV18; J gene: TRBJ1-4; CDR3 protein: ASSLDRGPTNEKLF
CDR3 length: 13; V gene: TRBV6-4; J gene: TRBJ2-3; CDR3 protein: ASSEGTSATDTQY
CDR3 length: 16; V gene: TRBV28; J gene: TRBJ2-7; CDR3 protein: ASSFVSGTSGRKNEQY
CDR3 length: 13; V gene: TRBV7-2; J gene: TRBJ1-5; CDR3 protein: ASSLGPSRGQPQH
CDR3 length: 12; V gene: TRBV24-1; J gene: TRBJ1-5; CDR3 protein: ATSDQLSNQPQH
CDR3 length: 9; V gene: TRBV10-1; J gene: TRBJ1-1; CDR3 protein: ASSRGADTF
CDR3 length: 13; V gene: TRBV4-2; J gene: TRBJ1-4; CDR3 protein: ASSPRGTGSEKLF
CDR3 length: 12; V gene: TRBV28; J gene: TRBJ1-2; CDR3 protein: ASSLNGRGNGYT
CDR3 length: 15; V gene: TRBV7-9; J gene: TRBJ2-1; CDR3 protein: ASSPNPLAGGYNEQF
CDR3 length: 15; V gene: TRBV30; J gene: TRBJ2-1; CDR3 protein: AWRYPGLAGGPNEQF
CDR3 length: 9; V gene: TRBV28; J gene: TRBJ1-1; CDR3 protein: ASRFAGEAF
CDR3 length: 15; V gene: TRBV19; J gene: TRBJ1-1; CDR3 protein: ASSIQTAGTGVTEAF
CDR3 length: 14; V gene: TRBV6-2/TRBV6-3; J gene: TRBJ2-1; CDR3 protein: ASSYSRPIAYNEQF
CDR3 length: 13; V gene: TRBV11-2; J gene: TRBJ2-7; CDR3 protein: ASTHGGQHLYEQY
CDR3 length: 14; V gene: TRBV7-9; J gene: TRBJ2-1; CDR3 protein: ASSFPRGGTINEQF
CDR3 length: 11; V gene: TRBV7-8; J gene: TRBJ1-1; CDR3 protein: ASSIGTVTEAF
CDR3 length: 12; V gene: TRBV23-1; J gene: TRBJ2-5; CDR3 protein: ASSRGGDQETQY
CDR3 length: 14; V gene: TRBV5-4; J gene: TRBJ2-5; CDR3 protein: ASSFADRGLSQTQY
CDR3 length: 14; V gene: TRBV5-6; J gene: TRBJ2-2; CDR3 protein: ASSFVATGFTGELF
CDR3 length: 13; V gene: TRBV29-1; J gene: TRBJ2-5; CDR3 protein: SVGAPGTGQETQY
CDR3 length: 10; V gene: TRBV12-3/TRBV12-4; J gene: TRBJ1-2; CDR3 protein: ASNRQFYGYT